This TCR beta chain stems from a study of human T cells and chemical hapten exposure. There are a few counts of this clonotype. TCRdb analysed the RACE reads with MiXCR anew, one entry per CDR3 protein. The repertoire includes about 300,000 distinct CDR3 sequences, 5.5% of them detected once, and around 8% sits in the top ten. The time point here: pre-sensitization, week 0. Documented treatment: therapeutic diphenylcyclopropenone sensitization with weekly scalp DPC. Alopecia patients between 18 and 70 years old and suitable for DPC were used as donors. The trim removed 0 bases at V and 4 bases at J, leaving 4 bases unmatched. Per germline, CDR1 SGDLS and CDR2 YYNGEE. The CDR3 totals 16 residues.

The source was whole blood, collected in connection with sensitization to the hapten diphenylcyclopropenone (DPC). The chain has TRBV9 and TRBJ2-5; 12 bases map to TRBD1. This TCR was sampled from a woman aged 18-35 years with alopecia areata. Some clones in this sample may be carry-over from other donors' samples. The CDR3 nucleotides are TGTGCCAGCAGCGTAGAGGGGACAGGGGGCATAGAGACCCAGTACTTC. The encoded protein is CASSVEGTGGIETQYF.